The present TCR beta chain was sequenced within a study of early T cells in non-severe SARS-CoV-2 infection (dated by TCRdb to the early 2020s). Regarding the complete study: Because TCR sequencing relied on bulk RNA taken from unsorted whole blood, pairing of alpha and beta chains was not possible.

This clonotype was recorded at least ten times. This receptor's antigen is unknown. Base qualities are not at hand, and no much larger clone is one base apart. Broader findings and caveats from the paper: VDJdb matching was skewed toward anti-spike CD8 responses and likely underestimated virus-specific expansions by missing private and CD4 specificities.

The germline V gene yields SGHAT for CDR1 and FQNNGV for CDR2. V and J are truncated by 2 bases and 3 bases respectively, leaving an intervening sequence of 17 bases. The CDR3 runs 17 residues from the cysteine to the phenylalanine. Just the 51-base CDR3 DNA is kept, in frame starting at base 1. This was a case-control study nested in a cohort of healthcare workers in London, UK, who had nasopharyngeal swab PCR tests and blood samples taken every week. Between 23 and 31 March 2020, the week of the UK lockdown, healthcare workers were enrolled and then followed up weekly for as long as 16 weeks. The library was prepared using 5' RACE. Sequencing relied on a NextSeq 500. The TCR library protocol attached unique molecular identifiers to individual cDNA molecules to correct for sequencing error and PCR bias. TCR alpha and beta chains were both sequenced, and the abundances of alpha and beta sequences in each sample were closely correlated with each other. As for the authors' bioinformatics: Decombinator V4 was used to annotate TCR sequences for V gene, J gene and CDR3. Expanded TCRs were defined as changing significantly between any two time points under a Poisson model with p below 0.0001. TCR abundances were normalised to the total number of TCRs sequenced per sample and expressed as counts per million. TRAV1-2 paired with TRAJ12, TRAJ20 or TRAJ33 defined MAIT TCRs, while TRAV10 paired with TRAJ18 defined iNKT TCRs. VDJdb, accessed 1 November 2021, was searched for CMV, EBV and SARS-CoV-2 annotated TCRs, with TCRs annotated for multiple antigens excluded. Starting from the raw public reads, TCRdb applied fastp trimming at Q25, assembled clones with MiXCR and retained in-frame beta chains. Every CDR3 protein is listed once, alongside the most common genes and DNA of its rows. It is TCRdb's table, rather than the study itself, that gives the V and J calls and clone size. The sample contains tens of thousands of distinct CDR3 sequences, roughly 4.4% of them found a single time. Of the sample, around 20% is held by the ten largest clones.

Sequenced material: whole blood. The sequence came from an adult who was a healthcare worker with PCR-confirmed SARS-CoV-2 infection or an uninfected control (not recorded which). The V and J genes are TRBV11-2 and TRBJ2-1, with the D gene call left open. The CDR3 amino acid sequence is: CASSLRSSSPDYNEQFF. The DNA sequence is as follows: TGTGCCAGCAGCTTAAGGTCAAGTAGCCCTGACTACAATGAGCAGTTCTTC. Outside the CDR3, residues come from the reference TRBV11-2 and TRBJ2-1 proteins, so the full variable domain is: EAGVAQSPRYKIIEKRQSVAFWCNPISGHATLYWYQQILGQGPKLLIQFQNNGVVDDSQLPKDRFSAERLKGVDSTLKIQPAKLEDSAVYLCASSLRSSSPDYNEQFFGPGTRLTVL.